This TCR beta chain was sequenced in a study of CD8 T cells in ankylosing spondylitis. Trimming removed 0 bases from V and 4 bases from J; junction bases left unmatched: 5. This CDR3 is 16 amino acids long. CDR1 and CDR2 (germline): MNHEY, SVGEGT. Regarding this clonotype: What it binds is not known.

TCRdb called the 5' RACE reads again in MiXCR, with one record for every CDR3 protein. The table records 330,000 or so distinct CDR3 sequences, 6.5% to 10% of them present only once. General study findings and limits: A TCR beta motif made of eight highly homologous variants seemed typical of ankylosing spondylitis blood.

The sequence was obtained from a male donor with ankylosing spondylitis. This chain uses TRBV6-2 or TRBV6-3 with TRBJ2-1; 8 positions agree with TRBD2. The sample consisted of blood, either unsorted or a sorted T cell fraction (not recorded which). DNA of the CDR3: TGTGCCAGCAGTTACTCGGGGACTAGGGATTACAATGAGCAGTTCTTC. It translates to CASSYSGTRDYNEQFF.